This is a list of T cell receptor beta chains from one sample in a study of blood T cells in healthy people across ages. Each CDR3 protein gets one entry after TCRdb re-called the 5' RACE reads with MiXCR. Of roughly 800,000 distinct CDR3 sequences in the sample, 58% were seen once. The sequenced sample consisted of blood. These receptors were obtained from a young man in good health. CDR3s include the opening cysteine and the closing phenylalanine or tryptophan. The D gene is left open where the match is weak. Clone size appears in some rows only: once, few, many, or a class for an expanded clone.

>.|.|TRBJ1-6|15|TRBV7-2
TGTGCCAGCAGCTTAGACTTTGGGTCTCAATCACCCCTCCACTTT
CASSLDFGSQSPLHF
>TRBD2|.|TRBJ2-1|15|TRBV7-9
TGTGCCAGCAGCTTAGTACGAGCGGGGGTACATGAGCAGTTCTTC
CASSLVRAGVHEQFF
>TRBD1|.|TRBJ2-1|15|TRBV5-1
TGCGGCAGCAGCCTCACAGGGGGCATCAACGATGAGCAGTTCTTC
CGSSLTGGINDEQFF
>.|few|TRBJ1-2|12|TRBV29-1
TGCAGCGTTCGGGCCGGACCCTATGGCTACACCTTC
CSVRAGPYGYTF
>.|few|TRBJ2-1|12|TRBV15
TGTGCCACCTCGGACACCCCCCTGCGGCAGTTCTTC
CATSDTPLRQFF
>.|.|TRBJ2-1|10|TRBV28
TGTGCCAGCAGTAGAATAATACAGTTCTTC
CASSRIIQFF
>TRBD2|.|TRBJ2-1|15|TRBV29-1
TGCAGCGTTGATGTAGCGGGGAGCTCCTACAATGAGCAGTTCTTC
CSVDVAGSSYNEQFF
>TRBD1|.|TRBJ2-6|19|TRBV6-5
TGTGCCGGCAGTTACGGACTTGGACAGGGAGGTTCTGGGGCCAACGTCCTGACTTTC
CAGSYGLGQGGSGANVLTF
>TRBD2|.|TRBJ2-1|20|TRBV6-5
TGTGCCAGCAGTTACGCCTCCACGAGACTAGCGGGTGGCTCCTACAATGAGCAGTTCTTC
CASSYASTRLAGGSYNEQFF
>.|few|TRBJ2-1|15|TRBV5-5
TGTGCCAGCAGCCTCTGGCTAGAAGGTTATGGCGAGCAGTTCTTC
CASSLWLEGYGEQFF
>TRBD1|.|TRBJ2-1|14|TRBV20-1
TGCAGTGCCATAAAGGGGGACAGTCACAATGAGCAGTTCTTC
CSAIKGDSHNEQFF
>TRBD2|.|TRBJ2-7|14|TRBV10-3
TGTGCCATCAGCCAGACTAGCGCCAACTACAAGCAGTACTTC
CAISQTSANYKQYF
>TRBD1|.|TRBJ1-5|17|TRBV20-1
TGCAGTGCTAGAGACCCGAGGACAGGTGGGGAGAGTCAGCCCCAGCATTTT
CSARDPRTGGESQPQHF
>TRBD1|.|TRBJ2-7|13|TRBV20-1
TGCAGTGCTCCCAGACAGGGAAACTACGAGCAGTACTTC
CSAPRQGNYEQYF
>.|.|TRBJ1-1|15|TRBV11-2
TGTGCCAGCAGCCCTAGAGGACAGCGGGACACTGAAGCTTTCTTT
CASSPRGQRDTEAFF
>TRBD2|.|TRBJ2-1|14|TRBV2
TGTGCCAGCAGCCTTAGGCTAGCGGCGAATGAGCAGTTCTTC
CASSLRLAANEQFF
>.|.|TRBJ2-6|15|TRBV6-5
TGTGCCAGCAGTTACTCGAGCTCTGGGGCCAACGTCCTGAATTTC
CASSYSSSGANVLNF
>.|.|TRBJ2-1|13|TRBV30
TGTGCCTGGAGTGTACTCTGGGGAGGTGAGCAGTTCTTC
CAWSVLWGGEQFF
>TRBD2|.|TRBJ2-7|18|TRBV7-2
TGTGCCAGCAGCGACCCTAGCGGAAGCGGGATGTTCTCCTACGAGCAGTACTTC
CASSDPSGSGMFSYEQYF
>.|.|TRBJ1-4|13|TRBV6-1
TGTGCCAGCAGTGAACCCATCATGGAAAAACTGTTTTTT
CASSEPIMEKLFF
>.|.|TRBJ2-7|15|TRBV7-2
TGTGCCAGCAGCTCTGGGACTTATGTTCCCTACGAGCAGTACTTC
CASSSGTYVPYEQYF
>TRBD2|.|TRBJ2-7|19|TRBV14
TGTGCCAGCAGTCTCGTGCCGGCTAGCGGGGGCCCTAGCTCCTACGAGCAGTACTTC
CASSLVPASGGPSSYEQYF
>.|.|TRBJ2-7|16|TRBV6-2/TRBV6-3
TGTGCCAGCGGAGGGGGCATCGGGAGGGAGATAGATGAGCAGTACTTC
CASGGGIGREIDEQYF
>TRBD2|few|TRBJ2-5|16|TRBV7-2
TGTGCCAGCAGCTCTAGCGGGAGGCTCCTAGGAGAGACCCAGTACTTC
CASSSSGRLLGETQYF
>.|.|TRBJ1-2|15|TRBV7-9
TGTGCCAGCAGCTTTGGAGTTGCAGGGCGCTATGGCTACACCTTC
CASSFGVAGRYGYTF
>TRBD2|few|TRBJ2-1|15|TRBV3-1
TGTGCCAGCAGTCTAGCGGGAGGAGGAAACAATGAGCAGTTCTTC
CASSLAGGGNNEQFF
>TRBD1|many|TRBJ2-6|17|TRBV24-1
TGTGCCACCAGTGCAGGGGGATCAGTCGGTGGGGCCAACGTCCTGACTTTC
CATSAGGSVGGANVLTF
>.|.|TRBJ2-7|14|TRBV20-1
TGCAGTGCCCCGCGGGACAGTTCATACTACGAGCAGTACTTC
CSAPRDSSYYEQYF
>.|few|TRBJ2-5|16|TRBV20-1
TGCAGTGCCGCCCTTAGGATTCAGAGTAACCAAGAGACCCAGTACTTC
CSAALRIQSNQETQYF
>TRBD2|.|TRBJ2-7|13|TRBV7-9
TGTGCCAGCACCGCGGGGGGGAATCACGAGCAGTACTTC
CASTAGGNHEQYF
>TRBD1|.|TRBJ1-5|13|TRBV29-1
TGCAGCGTCTCCGGACAGGGCAATCAGCCCCAGCATTTT
CSVSGQGNQPQHF
>.|.|TRBJ2-1|13|TRBV12-3/TRBV12-4
TGTGCCAGCAGTAAGATTCGGGGCAATGAGCAGTTCTTC
CASSKIRGNEQFF
>.|.|TRBJ2-7|13|TRBV20-1
TGCAGTGCTAGTGGGCAGAGCTCCTACGAGCAGTACTTC
CSASGQSSYEQYF
>TRBD2|.|TRBJ2-3|14|TRBV10-3
TGTGCCATCAGCCCGCGGGAGGTCGCAGATACGCAGTATTTT
CAISPREVADTQYF
>.|.|TRBJ2-7|15|TRBV14
TGTGCCAGCAGCCAACGCGAGCAAGGTGACAATGAGCAGTACTTC
CASSQREQGDNEQYF
>.|.|TRBJ2-3|13|TRBV11-2
TGTGCCAGCAGCTTCGGAGAGGACCGAGGGCAGTATTTT
CASSFGEDRGQYF
>.|.|TRBJ1-2|16|TRBV2
TGTGCCAGCAGTGATAGGGCCTCAGGAGGGAACTATGGCTACACCTTC
CASSDRASGGNYGYTF
>.|.|TRBJ2-6|15|TRBV6-2/TRBV6-3
TGTGCCAGCAGACAGCCAGACTCTGGGGCCAACGTCCTGACTTTC
CASRQPDSGANVLTF
>.|once|TRBJ1-1|14|TRBV12-3/TRBV12-4
TGTGCCAGCAGCCTTCTGGGCATGGACACTGAAGCTTTCTTT
CASSLLGMDTEAFF
>TRBD2|few|TRBJ2-1|16|TRBV6-1
TGTGCCAGCAGTGAATTTGGGGCTAGCGGGAGAAATGAGCAGTTCTTC
CASSEFGASGRNEQFF
>TRBD1|.|TRBJ2-1|14|TRBV7-9
TGTGCCAGCAGCCAGGGGACAGGGGGTCGTGAGCAGTTCTTC
CASSQGTGGREQFF
>.|.|TRBJ1-1|12|TRBV29-1
TGCAGCGTTGAAACGGGGAACACTGAAGCTTTCTTT
CSVETGNTEAFF